Each of the 14 T cell receptor beta chains below was sequenced from the same sample in a study of T cells in Graves' hyperthyroidism and ophthalmopathy. RNA transcripts gave rise to amplified TCR beta CDR3 regions. HTBI primers drove first-round RT-PCR of the TCR CDR3. TCRdb re-derived calls from the multiplex PCR reads in MiXCR, one entry per CDR3 protein. Among some 570,000 distinct CDR3 sequences listed, 17% were seen once. What was sequenced was blood. The receptors here all came from a woman between 18 and 29 years old with Graves' ophthalmopathy.

The rearrangement uses TRBV12-3 or TRBV12-4 and TRBJ1-5; D uncertain. The V end lost 0 bases, the J end lost 5 bases, and 5 bases lay between the germline ends. The CDR3 consists of 13 residues. CDR3 sequence: CASSLAQDQPQHF. DNA of the CDR3: TGTGCCAGCAGTTTAGCACAAGATCAGCCCCAGCATTTT.

Only a few counts were recorded for this clonotype. V gene TRBV2 combines with J gene TRBJ1-5; D not resolved. The V end was cut by 8 bases, the J end by 4 bases, with 12 bases between. CDR3 length: 13 amino acids. Germline values: CDR1 SNHLY, CDR2 FYNNEI. In nucleotides, the CDR3 is TGTGCCAGCCAAGGGATGCGAAATCAGCCCCAGCATTTT. Protein product: CASQGMRNQPQHF.

V is TRBV6-1 and J is TRBJ1-2; 7 bases line up with TRBD1. V was clipped by 0 bases and J by 0 bases; unmatched bases: 1. This CDR3 is built from 15 residues. Per the germline V gene, CDR1 is MNHNS and CDR2 is SASEGT. The CDR3 loop is CASSEAGQSNYGYTF. CDR3 DNA sequence: TGTGCCAGCAGTGAAGCGGGACAGTCTAACTATGGCTACACCTTC.

The chain combines TRBV12-3 or TRBV12-4 with TRBJ2-3; TRBD2 matches 7 bases. The CDR3 covers 15 residues. The ends lost 11 bases at V and 4 bases at J; junction bases unmatched: 15. The CDR3 region has the DNA TGTGCCTGCACCCGGGACTATCAATCAGCAGATACGCAGTATTTT. The encoded protein is CACTRDYQSADTQYF.

The rearrangement links TRBV6-5 to TRBJ1-2; D not certain. This CDR3 is built from 13 residues. With 2 bases removed from V and 2 bases from J, the gap between germline ends came to 6 bases. Per the germline V gene, CDR1 is MNHEY and CDR2 is SVGAGI. The CDR3 sequence: CASSYVGNYGYTF. Here the CDR3 DNA reads TGTGCCAGCAGTTACGTAGGGAACTATGGCTACACCTTC.

This sequence joins TRBV19 and TRBJ2-2; 8 nucleotides match TRBD1. Germline CDR1 LNHDA, CDR2 SQIVND (reference sequence). The V segment lost 2 bases and the J segment 4 bases; nucleotides outside the gene matches: 3. The CDR3 has 15 amino acids. The CDR3 sequence is CASSIQGAVTGELFF. The CDR3 nucleotides are TGTGCCAGTAGTATACAGGGGGCGGTCACCGGGGAGCTGTTTTTT.

At least ten counts were recorded for this clonotype. The rearrangement uses TRBV30 and TRBJ1-5; 7 nucleotides agree with TRBD1. Trimming cost V 2 bases and J 5 bases; bases outside gene matches: 6. This CDR3 comprises 14 residues. Germline loops: CDR1 GTSNPN, CDR2 SVGIG (reference sequence). CDR3 amino acids: CAWSQTGWDQPQHF. DNA for the CDR3: TGTGCCTGGAGTCAGACAGGGTGGGATCAGCCCCAGCATTTT.

This clonotype was observed many times. The V gene is TRBV28, the J gene TRBJ2-5; D might be TRBD1 (5 bases). The CDR3 length is 15 residues. CDR1 MDHEN and CDR2 SYDVKM come from the germline V gene. Trimming pared 6 bases from V and 2 bases from J, leaving 16 bases between. This chain's CDR3 is CASSTIVQGQETQYF. Written as DNA, the CDR3 is TGTGCCAGCAGCACCATCGTTCAGGGTCAAGAGACCCAGTACTTC.

This clonotype was observed a handful of times. This chain uses TRBV6-1 with TRBJ1-2; 11 bases agree with TRBD1. V lost 6 bases and J lost 0; bases outside the gene matches: 6. The CDR3 loop spans 16 amino acids. Per germline, CDR1 MNHNS and CDR2 SASEGT. Here the CDR3 reads CASSGTGGKPNYGYTF. The CDR3 DNA is TGTGCCAGCAGCGGGACAGGGGGAAAGCCTAACTATGGCTACACCTTC.

The rearrangement links TRBV6-1 to TRBJ2-1, with TRBD1 matching 7 bases. The ends lost 0 bases at V and 10 bases at J; junction bases unmatched: 3. CDR1 is MNHNS and CDR2 is SASEGT in the germline V gene. CDR3 length equals 13 residues. The chain's CDR3 is CASSEASRGEQFF. In DNA form, the CDR3 reads TGTGCCAGCAGTGAAGCGTCCAGGGGGGAGCAGTTCTTC.

A note on this clonotype: Being one base from a much bigger clone, this may be a read error. This chain connects TRBV7-9 to TRBJ1-1; 12 bases align to TRBD1. The ends lost 5 bases at V and 4 bases at J; junction bases unmatched: 2. Germline V gives CDR1 SEHNR, CDR2 FQNEAQ (reference sequence). The CDR3 extends over 14 amino acids. Here the CDR3 DNA reads TGTGCCAGCAGCAGGGGACAGGGGGCCACTGAAGCTTTCTTT. It codes for CASSRGQGATEAFF. Full variable domain (missing parts from reference TRBV7-9 and TRBJ1-1): DTGVSQNPRHKITKRGQNVTFRCDPISEHNRLYWYRQTLGQGPEFLTYFQNEAQLEKSRLLSDRFSAERPKGSFSTLEIQRTEQGDSAMYLCASSRGQGATEAFFGQGTRLTVV.

Concerning this clonotype: One end of the junction does not line up with germline, which may come from a read error. The rearrangement links TRBV19 to TRBJ2-7; 10 bases are shared with TRBD2. The CDR3 is made up of 17 amino acids. From germline, CDR1 is LNHDA and CDR2 SQIVND (reference sequence). This chain's CDR3 is CASSIGSGGPNSYGQYF. For the CDR3, the DNA is TGTGCCAGTAGTATTGGTAGCGGGGGGCCTAACTCCTACGGGCAGTACTTC.

There are a few counts of this clonotype. CDR3 DNA: TGTGCCATCAGTGAAGGATTTGGTAGCTCTGGAAACACCATATATTTT. Translated: CAISEGFGSSGNTIYF. This sequence joins TRBV10-3 and TRBJ1-3; D is uncertain. The CDR3 sequence is 16 residues long. The V end was cut by 3 bases, the J end by 0 bases, with 12 bases between. Germline CDR1 and CDR2: ENHRY and SYGVKD.

As to this clonotype: One junction end disagrees with the germline gene, perhaps due to a read error. The CDR3 spells CASSRGNSGANVLTF. The CDR3 coding sequence is TGCGCCAGCAGTAGGGGAAACTCTGGGGCCAACGTCCTGACTTTC. The chain joins TRBV13 to TRBJ2-6; a possible D gene is TRBD1 (5 bases). Germline lookup yields CDR1 PRHDT and CDR2 FYEKMQ (reference sequence). CDR3 length equals 15 residues.